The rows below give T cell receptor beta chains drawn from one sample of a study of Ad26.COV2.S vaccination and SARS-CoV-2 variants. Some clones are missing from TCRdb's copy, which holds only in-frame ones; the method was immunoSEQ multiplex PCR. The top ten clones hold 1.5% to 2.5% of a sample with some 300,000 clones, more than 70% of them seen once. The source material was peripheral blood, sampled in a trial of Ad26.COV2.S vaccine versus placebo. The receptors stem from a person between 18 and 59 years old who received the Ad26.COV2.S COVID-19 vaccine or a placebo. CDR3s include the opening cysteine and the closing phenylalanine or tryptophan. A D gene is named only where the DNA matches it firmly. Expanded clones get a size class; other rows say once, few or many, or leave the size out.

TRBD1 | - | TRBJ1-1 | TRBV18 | CASSPSRQGNTEAFF | TGTGCCAGCTCACCTTCCCGACAGGGCAACACTGAAGCTTTCTTT
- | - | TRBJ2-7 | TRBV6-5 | CASSYAEEQYF | TGTGCCAGCAGTTACGCGGAAGAGCAGTACTTC
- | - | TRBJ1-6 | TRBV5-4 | CASSMVGRDSPLHF | TGTGCCAGCAGCATGGTCGGCCGCGATTCACCCCTCCACTTT
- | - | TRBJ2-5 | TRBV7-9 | CASSPLDRETQYF | TGTGCCAGCAGCCCACTAGACAGGGAGACCCAGTACTTC
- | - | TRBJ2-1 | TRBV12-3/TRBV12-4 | CASSPPGRNEQFF | TGTGCCAGCAGCCCCCCCGGGCGGAATGAGCAGTTCTTC
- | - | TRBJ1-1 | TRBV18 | CASSPGVGTEAFF | TGTGCCAGCTCACCAGGCGTGGGGACTGAAGCTTTCTTT
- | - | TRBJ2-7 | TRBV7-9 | CASSSLTDRGILYEQYF | TGTGCCAGCAGCTCCCTAACGGACCGGGGAATCCTCTACGAGCAGTACTTC
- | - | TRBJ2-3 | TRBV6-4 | CASSDSIGLAGMQYF | TGTGCCAGCAGTGACTCGATTGGTCTGGCGGGTATGCAGTATTTT
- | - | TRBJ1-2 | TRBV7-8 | CASSLGQTNYGYTF | TGTGCCAGCAGCCTTGGACAGACTAACTATGGCTACACCTTC
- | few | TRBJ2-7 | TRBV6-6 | CASSRDGYSSYEQYF | TGTGCCAGCAGTAGGGACGGATATAGCTCCTACGAGCAGTACTTC
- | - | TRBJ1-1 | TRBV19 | CATSMISVGGAFF | TGTGCCACCAGTATGATCTCGGTGGGGGGAGCTTTCTTT
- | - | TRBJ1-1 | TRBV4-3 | CASSQGLIDRNTEAFF | TGCGCCAGCAGCCAAGGGCTGATCGACAGGAACACTGAAGCTTTCTTT
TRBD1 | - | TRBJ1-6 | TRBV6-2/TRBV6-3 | CASSSPDRYNSPLHF | TGTGCCAGCAGTTCGCCGGACAGGTATAATTCACCCCTCCACTTT
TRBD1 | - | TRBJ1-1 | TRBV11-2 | CASSPKRRTGALIEAFF | TGTGCCAGCAGCCCGAAAAGAAGGACAGGTGCCTTGATTGAAGCTTTCTTT
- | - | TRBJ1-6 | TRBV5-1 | CASSLGEGGNSPLHF | TGCGCCAGCAGCTTGGGCGAGGGAGGCAATTCACCCCTCCACTTT
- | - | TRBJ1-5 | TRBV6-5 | CASRTGILGNQPQHF | TGTGCCAGCAGAACAGGGATACTAGGGAATCAGCCCCAGCATTTT
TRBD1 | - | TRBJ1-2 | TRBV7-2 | CASSLAPTGTDYGYTF | TGTGCCAGCAGCTTAGCTCCTACCGGGACAGACTATGGCTACACCTTC
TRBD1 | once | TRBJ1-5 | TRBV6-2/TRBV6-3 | CASSYAGQGAYQPQHF | TGTGCCAGCAGTTACGCGGGACAGGGGGCCTATCAGCCCCAGCATTTT
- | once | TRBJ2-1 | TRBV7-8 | CASSLAGPYNEQFF | TGTGCCAGCAGCTTAGCGGGCCCCTACAATGAGCAGTTCTTC
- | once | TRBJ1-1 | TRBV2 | CASSGRTHGEAFF | TGTGCCAGCAGTGGGCGGACACACGGTGAGGCTTTCTTT
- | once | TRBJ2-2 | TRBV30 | CAWTLANTGELFF | TGTGCCTGGACCTTGGCCAACACCGGGGAGCTGTTTTTT
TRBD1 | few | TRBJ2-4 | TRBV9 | CASSPTRHRGKNIQYF | TGTGCCAGCAGCCCTACTCGACACAGGGGCAAAAACATTCAGTACTTC
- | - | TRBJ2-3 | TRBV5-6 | CASSPGTKGTDTQYF | TGTGCCAGCAGCCCCGGGACAAAGGGGACAGATACGCAGTATTTT